Listed here are 20 T cell receptor beta chains from one sample, sequenced in a study of blood T cell repertoires in COVID-19. Some clones are missing from TCRdb's copy, which holds only in-frame ones; the method was immunoSEQ multiplex PCR. Of fewer than 150,000 clones detected, around 84% appear once; the ten largest clones hold less than 6.5%. The sample consisted of peripheral blood. These receptors originate from a human donor in a cohort sampled during active COVID-19.

This sequence joins TRBV7-3 and TRBJ2-2, with D hard to call. The CDR3 has 13 amino acids. Germline V gene sequence: CDR1 SGHTA, CDR2 FQGTGA. V dropped 6 bases and J dropped 6 bases, with 11 bases sitting between them. The CDR3 nucleotides are TGTGCCAGCAGGTCGAGCGCAGCCGGGGAGCTGTTTTTT. It is translated as CASRSSAAGELFF.

V and J are TRBV6-2 or TRBV6-3 and TRBJ1-5; a weak D match, TRBD1 (6 bases). With 6 bases removed from V and 7 bases from J, the gap between germline ends came to 16 bases. The germline gives CDR1 MNHEY, CDR2 SVGEGT. The CDR3 has 14 amino acids. CDR3 in DNA: TGTGCCAGCAGCGCAACAGGGATGTACCAGCCCCAGCATTTT. It encodes CASSATGMYQPQHF.

J is TRBJ2-2 and V is TRBV7-2; TRBD2 matches 8 bases. Germline-derived CDR1 and CDR2 are SGHTA and FQGNSA. V gave up 5 bases and J gave up 3 bases; unmatched junction bases: 5. There are 15 residues in the CDR3. The CDR3 nucleotides read TGTGCCAGCAGCGCAAGCGGGAGAGACACCGGGGAGCTGTTTTTT. Protein product: CASSASGRDTGELFF.

This clone was counted ten times or more. This chain joins TRBV6-2 or TRBV6-3 and TRBJ2-5; a weak D match, TRBD1 (6 bases). There are 13 residues in the CDR3. Germline V gene data show CDR1 as MNHEY and CDR2 as SVGEGT. V lost 4 bases and J 7 bases, leaving 13 bases between the germline ends. CDR3: CASSSDRHMTQYF. CDR3 nucleotide sequence: TGTGCCAGCAGTTCGGACAGACATATGACCCAGTACTTC.

The J gene is TRBJ2-2, the V gene TRBV4-1, with D possibly matching TRBD1 (5 bases). Germline V gene lookup returns CDR1 MGHRA and CDR2 YSYEKL. Trimming removed 5 bases from V and 2 bases from J, with 18 bases in between. The CDR3 sequence is 17 residues long. DNA of the CDR3: TGCGCCAGCAGCATGCGAGTCGGCAGGGCCAACACCGGGGAGCTGTTTTTT. Translated, it gives CASSMRVGRANTGELFF.

This chain uses TRBV2 with TRBJ1-1; the D is unclear. The CDR3 is made up of 11 amino acids. Germline lookup yields CDR1 SNHLY and CDR2 FYNNEI. Trimming took 6 bases from V and 7 from J, leaving 9 bases between them. The CDR3 DNA is TGTGCCAGCAGCGCGCACAGTGAAGCTTTCTTT. Translated: CASSAHSEAFF.

The chain carries TRBV28 and TRBJ1-1; D perhaps matches TRBD1 (5 bases). This CDR3 contains 17 residues. Germline-derived CDR1 and CDR2 are MDHEN and SYDVKM. V was pared by 6 bases and J by 0 bases, with 20 bases between. This CDR3 is CASRLHTQGLMNTEAFF. For the CDR3, the DNA is TGTGCCAGCAGACTTCACACTCAGGGTCTAATGAACACTGAAGCTTTCTTT. Filled out from reference TRBV28 and TRBJ1-1, the complete variable domain reads DVKVTQSSRYLVKRTGEKVFLECVQDMDHENMFWYRQDPGLGLRLIYFSYDVKMKEKGDIPEGYSVSREKKERFSLILESASTNQTSMYLCASRLHTQGLMNTEAFFGQGTRLTVV.

The chain employs TRBV21-1 and TRBJ2-7; the table assigns TRBD1, which was not confirmed against the DNA. TRBV21-1 is deemed a pseudogene. This CDR3 has 16 residues. In DNA form, the CDR3 reads TGTGCCAGCAGCAAGTCATCCGGGACAGCACCCTACGAGCAGTACTTC. It is translated as CASSKSSGTAPYEQYF.

V gene TRBV29-1 combines with J gene TRBJ1-1, with D perhaps TRBD1 (5 bases). V lost 4 bases, J lost 4 bases, and 10 bases lay in between. CDR3 size: 12 residues. From germline, CDR1 is SQVTM and CDR2 ANQGSEA. The CDR3 reads CSVGQQGTEAFF. The CDR3 nucleotides read TGCAGCGTTGGACAGCAGGGCACTGAAGCTTTCTTT.

The chain joins TRBV19 to TRBJ1-6; 8 bases map to TRBD1. Trimming at V came to 3 bases and at J to 7 bases, leaving 5 bases not matched to a gene. The CDR3 covers 15 residues. From germline, CDR1 is LNHDA and CDR2 SQIVND (reference sequence). As DNA, the CDR3 is TGTGCCAGTAGTATGCAGGGGGCGCGGAATTCACCCCTCCACTTT. Encoded protein: CASSMQGARNSPLHF. The whole variable domain, remainder taken from reference TRBV19 and TRBJ1-6, is DGGITQSPKYLFRKEGQNVTLSCEQNLNHDAMYWYRQDPGQGLRLIYYSQIVNDFQKGDIAEGYSVSREKKESFPLTVTSAQKNPTAFYLCASSMQGARNSPLHFGNGTRLTVT.

V and J are TRBV2 and TRBJ1-4, with a tentative D call TRBD1 (6 bases). Trimming took 4 bases from V and 3 from J, leaving 15 bases between them. The CDR3 is 16 amino acids. The germline V gene has CDR1 SNHLY and CDR2 FYNNEI. CDR3 DNA sequence: TGTGCCAGCAGTGCCCTTACAGGGAGGGCTAATGAAAAACTGTTTTTT. Translating it yields CASSALTGRANEKLFF.

Only a few counts were recorded for this clone. The chain is built from TRBV28 and TRBJ2-1; possible D gene TRBD2, 6 bases. CDR1 and CDR2 (germline): MDHEN, SYDVKM. The CDR3 spans 12 residues. Trimming stripped 6 bases from V and 8 bases from J, with 11 bases between. The CDR3, as DNA: TGTGCCAGCAGCCTGGAGGGGTATGAGCAGTTCTTC. This encodes CASSLEGYEQFF.

This chain links TRBV6-2 or TRBV6-3 with TRBJ1-6; the match to TRBD1 covers 7 bases. CDR1 and CDR2 from the germline V gene are MNHEY and SVGEGT. With 4 bases clipped from V and 8 bases from J, the junction kept 17 bases outside the gene matches. CDR3 length equals 18 residues. This chain's CDR3 is CASSSRTSQGKYDSPLHF. CDR3 in DNA: TGTGCCAGCAGTTCTAGAACCTCACAGGGGAAATATGATTCACCCCTCCACTTT.

The chain links TRBV19 to TRBJ1-5; maybe TRBD1 (5 bases). The CDR3 runs to 15 residues. Germline assignment: CDR1 LNHDA and CDR2 SQIVND (reference sequence). Deletions cut 5 bases from V and 3 bases from J, with 14 bases between. CDR3: CASSPTGTLNQPQHF. As DNA, the CDR3 is TGTGCCAGTAGTCCCACCGGGACTCTCAATCAGCCCCAGCATTTT. Drawing the rest from reference TRBV19 and TRBJ1-5, the complete variable domain is DGGITQSPKYLFRKEGQNVTLSCEQNLNHDAMYWYRQDPGQGLRLIYYSQIVNDFQKGDIAEGYSVSREKKESFPLTVTSAQKNPTAFYLCASSPTGTLNQPQHFGDGTRLSIL.

V gene TRBV5-1 combines with J gene TRBJ1-2; the match to TRBD1 covers 12 bases. The CDR3 loop spans 16 amino acids. Germline V gene data show CDR1 as SGHRS and CDR2 as YFSETQ. The trim removed 2 bases at V and 1 base at J, leaving 3 bases unmatched. The CDR3 protein is CASSLGDRGRNYGYTF. CDR3 nucleotides: TGCGCCAGCAGCTTAGGGGACAGGGGGCGTAACTATGGCTACACCTTC.

The chain recombines TRBV19 with TRBJ2-1, with 9 bases identical to TRBD1. Germline CDR1 reads LNHDA; CDR2 reads SQIVND (reference sequence). V lost 9 bases, J lost 8 bases, and 17 bases stayed unmatched. This CDR3 has 16 residues. Here the CDR3 reads CASLAGSGQGGHEQFF. CDR3 bases: TGTGCCAGCCTGGCGGGGTCGGGACAGGGCGGTCATGAGCAGTTCTTC.

The V and J genes are TRBV19 and TRBJ2-7; 9 bases map to TRBD1. The trim removed 6 bases at V and 7 bases at J, leaving 10 bases unmatched. This CDR3 contains 14 residues. CDR1 is LNHDA and CDR2 is SQIVND in the germline V gene (reference sequence). The CDR3 coding sequence is TGTGCCAGTAGCCCCGGACAGGGGTCGAAGGAGCAGTACTTC. This codes for CASSPGQGSKEQYF.

The V gene is TRBV7-3, the J gene TRBJ2-5; D might be TRBD1 (5 bases). Germline loops: CDR1 SGHTA, CDR2 FQGTGA. V was shortened by 5 bases and J by 2 bases, with 9 bases between the two germline ends. CDR3 length: 13 amino acids. The CDR3 here is CASSQGIQETQYF. The CDR3 DNA reads as TGTGCCAGCAGCCAGGGAATACAAGAGACCCAGTACTTC.

This clone came up a few times. The V call is TRBV24-1, the J call TRBJ2-3; 8 nucleotides line up with TRBD2. V shed 3 bases and J 2 bases; nucleotides not matched to a gene: 3. This CDR3 comprises 15 residues. Germline assignment: CDR1 KGHDR and CDR2 SFDVKD. DNA of the CDR3: TGTGCCACCAGTGATATAGCGGGGTCCACAGATACGCAGTATTTT. It codes for CATSDIAGSTDTQYF.

V is TRBV19 and J is TRBJ2-1; 9 bases are shared with TRBD2. Germline V gives CDR1 LNHDA, CDR2 SQIVND (reference sequence). After removal of 7 bases from V and 8 bases from J, the junction contained 9 bases not matched to a gene. CDR3 length equals 14 residues. As DNA, the CDR3 is TGTGCCAGTAAGGATGCGGGAGGGGTGGATGAGCAGTTCTTC. Translated, it gives CASKDAGGVDEQFF.